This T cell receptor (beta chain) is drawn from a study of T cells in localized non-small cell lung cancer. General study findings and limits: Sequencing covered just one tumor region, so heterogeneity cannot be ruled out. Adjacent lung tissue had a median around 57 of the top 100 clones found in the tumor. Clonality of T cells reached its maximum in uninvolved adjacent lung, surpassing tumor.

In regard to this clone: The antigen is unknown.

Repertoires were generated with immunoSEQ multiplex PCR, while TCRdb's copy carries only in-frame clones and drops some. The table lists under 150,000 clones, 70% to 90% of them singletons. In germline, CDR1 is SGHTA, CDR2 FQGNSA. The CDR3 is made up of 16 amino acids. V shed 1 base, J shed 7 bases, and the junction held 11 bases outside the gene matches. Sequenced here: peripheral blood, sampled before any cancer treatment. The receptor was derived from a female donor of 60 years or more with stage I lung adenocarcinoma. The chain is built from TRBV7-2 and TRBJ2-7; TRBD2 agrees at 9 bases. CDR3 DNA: TGTGCCAGCAGCTTAGGTCTAGGACTAGCGTTCGGTGAGCAGTACTTC. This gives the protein CASSLGLGLAFGEQYF.